This T cell receptor beta chain was sequenced for a study of CD8 T cells in ankylosing spondylitis. Study results and caveats: A motif of fewer than ten highly homologous TCR beta variants was seen as apparently characteristic of ankylosing spondylitis blood.

Libraries of TCR beta came from quantitative 5'-RACE with molecular barcodes. TCRdb ran MiXCR on the 5' RACE reads and lists one entry per CDR3 protein. There are about 39,000 distinct CDR3 sequences in the sample; roughly 3% occur only once, and 2.5% to 3% lies in the top ten. The CDR3 loop spans 16 amino acids. The V segment lost 4 bases and the J segment 0 bases; nucleotides outside the gene matches: 3. In germline, CDR1 is SGDLS, CDR2 YYNGEE. This clonotype has a count of ten or more. Its antigen is still unknown. Specimen: blood, either unsorted or a sorted T cell fraction (not recorded which). V gene TRBV9 combines with J gene TRBJ2-3, with TRBD2 matching 12 bases. The clonotype comes from a male donor with ankylosing spondylitis or in good health (not recorded which). CDR3 DNA sequence: TGTGCCAGCAGCATCGGGACTAGCGGGAGCACAGATACGCAGTATTTT. Amino acids: CASSIGTSGSTDTQYF.